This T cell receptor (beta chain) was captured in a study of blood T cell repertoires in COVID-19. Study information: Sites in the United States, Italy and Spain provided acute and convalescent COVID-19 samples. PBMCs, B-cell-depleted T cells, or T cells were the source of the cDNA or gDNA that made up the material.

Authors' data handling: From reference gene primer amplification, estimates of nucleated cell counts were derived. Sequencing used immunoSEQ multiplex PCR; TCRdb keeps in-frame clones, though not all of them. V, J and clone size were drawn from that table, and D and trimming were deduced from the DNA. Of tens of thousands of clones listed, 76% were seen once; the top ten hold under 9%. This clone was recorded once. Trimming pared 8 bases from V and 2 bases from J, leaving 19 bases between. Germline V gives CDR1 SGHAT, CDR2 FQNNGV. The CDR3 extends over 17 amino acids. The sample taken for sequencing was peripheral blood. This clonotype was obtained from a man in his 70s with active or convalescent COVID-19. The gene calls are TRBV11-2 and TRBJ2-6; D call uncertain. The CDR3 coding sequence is TGTGCCAGCGTATCCCCCTACAGCTACGCTGGGGCCAACGTCCTGACTTTC. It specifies CASVSPYSYAGANVLTF.